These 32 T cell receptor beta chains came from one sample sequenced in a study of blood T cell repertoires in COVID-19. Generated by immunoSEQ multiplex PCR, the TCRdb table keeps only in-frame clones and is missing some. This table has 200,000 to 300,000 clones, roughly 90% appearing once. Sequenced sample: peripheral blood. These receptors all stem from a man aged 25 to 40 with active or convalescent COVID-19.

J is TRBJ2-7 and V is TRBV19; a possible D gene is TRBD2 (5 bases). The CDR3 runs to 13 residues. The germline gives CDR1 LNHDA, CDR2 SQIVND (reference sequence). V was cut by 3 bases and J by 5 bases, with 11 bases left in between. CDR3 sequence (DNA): TGTGCCAGTAGTATTGCCGGGATGGACGAGCAGTACTTC. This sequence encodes CASSIAGMDEQYF.

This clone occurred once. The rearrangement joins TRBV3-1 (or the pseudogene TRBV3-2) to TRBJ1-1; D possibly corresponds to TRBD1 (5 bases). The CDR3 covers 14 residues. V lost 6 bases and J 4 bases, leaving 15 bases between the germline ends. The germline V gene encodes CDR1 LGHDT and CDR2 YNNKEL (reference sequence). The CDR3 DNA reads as TGTGCCAGCAGTACCCGCGGGGGACGCACTGAAGCTTTCTTT. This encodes CASSTRGGRTEAFF.

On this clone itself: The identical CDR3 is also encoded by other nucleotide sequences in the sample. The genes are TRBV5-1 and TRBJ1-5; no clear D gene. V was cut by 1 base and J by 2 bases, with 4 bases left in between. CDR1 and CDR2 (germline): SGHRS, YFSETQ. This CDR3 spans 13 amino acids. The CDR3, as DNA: TGCGCCAGCAGCTTGACAGGCAATCAGCCCCAGCATTTT. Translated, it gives CASSLTGNQPQHF.

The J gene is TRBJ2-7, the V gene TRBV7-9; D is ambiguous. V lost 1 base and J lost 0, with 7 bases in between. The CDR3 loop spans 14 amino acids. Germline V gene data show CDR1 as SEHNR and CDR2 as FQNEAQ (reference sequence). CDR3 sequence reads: CASSLVGSSYEQYF. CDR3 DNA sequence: TGTGCCAGCAGCTTAGTGGGCAGCTCCTACGAGCAGTACTTC.

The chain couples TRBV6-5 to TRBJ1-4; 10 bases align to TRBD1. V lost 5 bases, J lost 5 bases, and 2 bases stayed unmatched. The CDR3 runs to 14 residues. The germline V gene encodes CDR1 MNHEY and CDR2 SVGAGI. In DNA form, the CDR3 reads TGTGCCAGCAGTACGGACAGGGGGAATGAAAAACTGTTTTTT. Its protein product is CASSTDRGNEKLFF.

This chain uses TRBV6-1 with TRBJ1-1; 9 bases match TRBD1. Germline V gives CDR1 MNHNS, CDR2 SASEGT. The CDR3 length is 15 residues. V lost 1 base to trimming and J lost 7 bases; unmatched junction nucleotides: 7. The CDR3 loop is CASSEDRGRRGEAFF. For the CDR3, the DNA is TGTGCCAGCAGTGAAGACAGGGGGCGCCGAGGTGAAGCTTTCTTT.

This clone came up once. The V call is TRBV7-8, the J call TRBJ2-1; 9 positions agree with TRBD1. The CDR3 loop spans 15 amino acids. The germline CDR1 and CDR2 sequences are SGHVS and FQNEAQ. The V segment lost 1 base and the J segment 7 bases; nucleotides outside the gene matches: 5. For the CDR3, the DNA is TGTGCCAGCAGCTTAGGGTCGGACAGGGGTAATGAGCAGTTCTTC. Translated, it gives CASSLGSDRGNEQFF. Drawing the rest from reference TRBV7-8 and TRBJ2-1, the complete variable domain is GAGVSQSPRYKVAKRGQDVALRCDPISGHVSLFWYQQALGQGPEFLTYFQNEAQLDKSGLPSDRFFAERPEGSVSTLKIQRTQQEDSAVYLCASSLGSDRGNEQFFGPGTRLTVL.

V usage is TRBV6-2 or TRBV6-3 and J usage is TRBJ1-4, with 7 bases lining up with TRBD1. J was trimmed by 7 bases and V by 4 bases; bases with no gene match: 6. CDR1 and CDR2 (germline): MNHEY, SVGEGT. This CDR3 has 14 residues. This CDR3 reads CASSFRGLGEKLFF. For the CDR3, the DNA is TGTGCCAGCAGTTTTAGGGGGCTTGGTGAAAAACTGTTTTTT.

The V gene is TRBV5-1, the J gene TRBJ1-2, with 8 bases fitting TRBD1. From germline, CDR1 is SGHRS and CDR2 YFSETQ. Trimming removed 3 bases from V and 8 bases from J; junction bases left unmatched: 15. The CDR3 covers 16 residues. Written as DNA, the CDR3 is TGCGCCAGCAGCTATCAAGACAGGGGACCTCTAAGGGGCTACACCTTC. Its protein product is CASSYQDRGPLRGYTF.

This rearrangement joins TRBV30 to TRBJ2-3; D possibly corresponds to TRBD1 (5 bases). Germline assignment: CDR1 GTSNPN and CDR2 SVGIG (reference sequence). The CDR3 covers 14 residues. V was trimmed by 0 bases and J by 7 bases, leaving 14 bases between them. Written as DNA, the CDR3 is TGTGCCTGGAGTGTGAAAGGTCTGGGGCATACGCAGTATTTT. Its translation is CAWSVKGLGHTQYF.

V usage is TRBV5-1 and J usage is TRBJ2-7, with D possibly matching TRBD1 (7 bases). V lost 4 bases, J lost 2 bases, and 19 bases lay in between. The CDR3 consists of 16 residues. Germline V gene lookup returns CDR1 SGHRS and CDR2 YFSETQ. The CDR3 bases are TGCGCCAGCAGCGAGAACGGGGGACAGCCAACCTACGAGCAGTACTTC. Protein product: CASSENGGQPTYEQYF.

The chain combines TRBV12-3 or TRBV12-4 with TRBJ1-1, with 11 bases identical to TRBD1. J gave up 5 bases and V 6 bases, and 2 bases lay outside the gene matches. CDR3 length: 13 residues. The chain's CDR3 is CASSRDRGTEAFF. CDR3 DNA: TGTGCCAGCAGCAGGGACAGGGGGACTGAAGCTTTCTTT.

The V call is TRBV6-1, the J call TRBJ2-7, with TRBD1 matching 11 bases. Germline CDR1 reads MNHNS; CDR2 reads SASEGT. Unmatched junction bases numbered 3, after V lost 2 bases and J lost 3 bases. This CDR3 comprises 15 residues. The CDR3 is CASSERDRGYYEQYF. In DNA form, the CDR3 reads TGTGCCAGCAGTGAACGGGACAGGGGGTACTACGAGCAGTACTTC.

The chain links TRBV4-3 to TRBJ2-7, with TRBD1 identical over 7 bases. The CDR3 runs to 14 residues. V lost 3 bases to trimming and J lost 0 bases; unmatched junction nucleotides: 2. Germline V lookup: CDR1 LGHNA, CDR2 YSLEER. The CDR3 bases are TGCGCCAGCAGCCAGGGACAGACCTCCTACGAGCAGTACTTC. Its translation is CASSQGQTSYEQYF.

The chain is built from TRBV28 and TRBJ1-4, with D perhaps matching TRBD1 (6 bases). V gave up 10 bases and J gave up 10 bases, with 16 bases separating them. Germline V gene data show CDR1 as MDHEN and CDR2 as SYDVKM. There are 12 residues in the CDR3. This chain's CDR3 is CATWGPVGKLFF. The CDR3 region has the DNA TGTGCCACTTGGGGGCCAGTAGGAAAACTGTTTTTT. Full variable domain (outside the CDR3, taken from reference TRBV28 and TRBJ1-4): DVKVTQSSRYLVKRTGEKVFLECVQDMDHENMFWYRQDPGLGLRLIYFSYDVKMKEKGDIPEGYSVSREKKERFSLILESASTNQTSMYLCATWGPVGKLFFGSGTQLSVL.

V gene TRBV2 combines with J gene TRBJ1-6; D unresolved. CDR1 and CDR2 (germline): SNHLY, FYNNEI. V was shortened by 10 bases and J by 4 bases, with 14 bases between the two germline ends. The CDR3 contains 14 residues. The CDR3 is CATWKIGYNSPLHF. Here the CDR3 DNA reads TGTGCCACCTGGAAGATCGGGTATAATTCACCCCTCCACTTT.

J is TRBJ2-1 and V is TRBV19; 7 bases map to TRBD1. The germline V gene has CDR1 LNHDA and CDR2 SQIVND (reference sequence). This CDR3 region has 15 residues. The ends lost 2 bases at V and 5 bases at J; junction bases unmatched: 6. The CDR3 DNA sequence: TGTGCCAGTAGTATATACGGGACAGTACACAATGAGCAGTTCTTC. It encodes CASSIYGTVHNEQFF.

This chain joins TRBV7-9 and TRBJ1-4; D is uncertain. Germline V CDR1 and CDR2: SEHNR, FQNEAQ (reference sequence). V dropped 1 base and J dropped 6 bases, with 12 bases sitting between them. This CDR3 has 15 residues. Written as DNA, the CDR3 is TGTGCCAGCAGCTTAGGCGGGGTACTCGATGAAAAACTGTTTTTT. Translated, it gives CASSLGGVLDEKLFF.

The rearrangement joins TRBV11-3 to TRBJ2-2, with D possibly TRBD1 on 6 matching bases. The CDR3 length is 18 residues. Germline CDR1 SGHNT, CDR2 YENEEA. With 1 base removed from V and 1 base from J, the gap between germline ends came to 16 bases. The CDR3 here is CASSLGAGAPENTGELFF. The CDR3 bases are TGTGCCAGCAGCTTAGGTGCAGGGGCCCCGGAGAACACCGGGGAGCTGTTTTTT. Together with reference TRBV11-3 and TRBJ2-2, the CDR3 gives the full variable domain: EAGVVQSPRYKIIEKKQPVAFWCNPISGHNTLYWYLQNLGQGPELLIRYENEEAVDDSQLPKDRFSAERLKGVDSTLKIQPAELGDSAVYLCASSLGAGAPENTGELFFGEGSRLTVL.

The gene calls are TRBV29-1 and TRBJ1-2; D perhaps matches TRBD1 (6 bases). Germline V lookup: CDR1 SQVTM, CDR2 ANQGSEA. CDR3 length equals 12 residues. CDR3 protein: CSVRDNNYGYTF. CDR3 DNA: TGCAGTGTCAGGGACAATAACTATGGCTACACCTTC.

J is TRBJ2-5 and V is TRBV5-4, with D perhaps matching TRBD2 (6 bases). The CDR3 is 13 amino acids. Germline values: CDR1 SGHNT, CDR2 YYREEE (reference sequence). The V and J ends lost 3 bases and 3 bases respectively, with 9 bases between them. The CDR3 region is CASSSGTEETQYF. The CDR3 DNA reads TGTGCCAGCAGCTCCGGGACTGAAGAGACCCAGTACTTC.

CDR3 protein: CASSHPTGQRSGEQFF. The CDR3 coding sequence is TGCGCCAGCAGCCACCCGACAGGACAGAGGTCGGGTGAGCAGTTCTTC. The V gene is TRBV4-1, the J gene TRBJ2-1; tentatively, D is TRBD1 (6 bases). Germline V gene lookup returns CDR1 MGHRA and CDR2 YSYEKL. V was pared by 3 bases and J by 9 bases, with 21 bases between. There are 16 residues in the CDR3.

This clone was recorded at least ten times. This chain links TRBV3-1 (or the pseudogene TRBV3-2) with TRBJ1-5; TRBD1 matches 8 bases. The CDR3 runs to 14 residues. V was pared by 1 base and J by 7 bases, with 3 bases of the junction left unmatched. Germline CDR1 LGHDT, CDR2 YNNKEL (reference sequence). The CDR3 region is CASSQGYRGQPQHF. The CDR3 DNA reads TGTGCCAGCAGCCAAGGGTACAGGGGGCAGCCCCAGCATTTT.

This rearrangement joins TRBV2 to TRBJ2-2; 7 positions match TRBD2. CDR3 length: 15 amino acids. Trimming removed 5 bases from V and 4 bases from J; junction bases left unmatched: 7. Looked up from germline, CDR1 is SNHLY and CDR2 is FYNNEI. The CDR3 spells CASSKNGGITGELFF. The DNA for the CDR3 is TGTGCCAGCAGTAAAAACGGGGGGATCACCGGGGAGCTGTTTTTT.

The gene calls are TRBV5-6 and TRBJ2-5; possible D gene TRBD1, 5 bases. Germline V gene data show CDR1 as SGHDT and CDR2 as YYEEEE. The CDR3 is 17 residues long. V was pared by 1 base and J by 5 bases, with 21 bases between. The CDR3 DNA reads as TGTGCCAGCAGCTTGTATGGCGTTTGGGGCCCTGGCGAGACCCAGTACTTC. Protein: CASSLYGVWGPGETQYF.

CDR3 DNA sequence: TGTGCCAGCAGCCAAGATAGGGCTAGCGGGGGGGCTAAAGATACGCAGTATTTT. As protein: CASSQDRASGGAKDTQYF. The chain employs TRBV4-2 and TRBJ2-3; 12 bases are shared with TRBD2. The ends lost 0 bases at V and 5 bases at J; junction bases unmatched: 9. Looked up from germline, CDR1 is LGHNA and CDR2 is YNFKEQ. This CDR3 region has 18 residues.

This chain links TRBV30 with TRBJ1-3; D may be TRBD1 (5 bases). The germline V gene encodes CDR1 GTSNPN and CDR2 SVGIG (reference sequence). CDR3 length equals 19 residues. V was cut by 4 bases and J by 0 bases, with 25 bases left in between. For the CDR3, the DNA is TGTGCCTGGACCCCCCAGGGAATCTCCTCAAAATTCTCTGGAAACACCATATATTTT. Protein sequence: CAWTPQGISSKFSGNTIYF.

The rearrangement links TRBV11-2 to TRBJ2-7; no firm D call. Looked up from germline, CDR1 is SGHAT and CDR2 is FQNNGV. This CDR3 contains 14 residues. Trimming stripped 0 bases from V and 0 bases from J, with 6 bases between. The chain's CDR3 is CASSLDRYSYEQYF. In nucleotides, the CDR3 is TGTGCCAGCAGCTTAGACAGGTACTCCTACGAGCAGTACTTC.

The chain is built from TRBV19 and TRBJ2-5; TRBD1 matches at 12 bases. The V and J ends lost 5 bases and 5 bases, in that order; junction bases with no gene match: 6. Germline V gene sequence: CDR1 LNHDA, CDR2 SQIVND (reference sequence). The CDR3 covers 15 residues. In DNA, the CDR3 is TGTGCCAGTAGTGCTCCGGGACAGGGGGCGGAGACCCAGTACTTC. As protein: CASSAPGQGAETQYF.

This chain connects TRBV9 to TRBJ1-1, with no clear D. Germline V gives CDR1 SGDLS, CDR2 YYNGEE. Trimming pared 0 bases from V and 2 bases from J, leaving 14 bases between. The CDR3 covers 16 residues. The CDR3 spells CASSVGLQPSNTEAFF. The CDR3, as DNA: TGTGCCAGCAGCGTAGGTTTACAGCCCTCCAACACTGAAGCTTTCTTT.

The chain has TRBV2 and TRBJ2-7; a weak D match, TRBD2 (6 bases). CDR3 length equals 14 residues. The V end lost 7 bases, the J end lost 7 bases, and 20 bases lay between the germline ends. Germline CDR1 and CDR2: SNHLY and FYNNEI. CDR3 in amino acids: CASKGTAETVEQYF. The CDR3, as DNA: TGTGCCAGCAAGGGGACTGCTGAAACGGTAGAGCAGTACTTC.

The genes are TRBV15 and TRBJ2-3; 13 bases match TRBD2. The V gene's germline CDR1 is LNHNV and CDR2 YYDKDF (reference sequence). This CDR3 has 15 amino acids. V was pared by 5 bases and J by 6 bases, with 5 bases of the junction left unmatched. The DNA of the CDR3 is TGTGCCACCAGCCCGACTAGCGGGGGGCTGGATACGCAGTATTTT. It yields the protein CATSPTSGGLDTQYF.